Listed below are T cell receptor beta chains from one sample, sequenced in a study of blood T cell repertoires in COVID-19. The data were produced by immunoSEQ multiplex PCR, yet TCRdb's version contains in-frame clones alone and is incomplete. This table has roughly 77,000 clones, about 90% appearing once. Sample: peripheral blood. Every receptor here comes from a man over 45 with active COVID-19. CDR3s include the opening cysteine and the closing phenylalanine or tryptophan. D genes are given only for firm matches. The listing skips clone size in some rows; elsewhere it reads once, few, many or a size class.

abundance: .; v_gene: TRBV5-5; d_gene: .; j_gene: TRBJ1-5; CDR3aa: CASSLAINQPQHF; CDR3nt: TGTGCCAGCAGCTTAGCTATAAATCAGCCCCAGCATTTT
abundance: .; v_gene: TRBV27; d_gene: .; j_gene: TRBJ2-3; CDR3aa: CASSSGTDTQYF; CDR3nt: TGTGCCAGCAGTTCGGGGACAGATACGCAGTATTTT
abundance: .; v_gene: TRBV19; d_gene: TRBD2; j_gene: TRBJ2-1; CDR3aa: CASSIGGTSGESYNEQFF; CDR3nt: TGTGCCAGTAGTATAGGGGGGACTAGCGGGGAGTCCTACAATGAGCAGTTCTTC
abundance: .; v_gene: TRBV7-2; d_gene: TRBD1; j_gene: TRBJ2-5; CDR3aa: CASSGGQDRGRETQYF; CDR3nt: TGTGCCAGCAGCGGCGGCCAGGACAGGGGGCGAGAGACCCAGTACTTC
abundance: .; v_gene: TRBV21-1; d_gene: .; j_gene: TRBJ2-3; CDR3aa: CASSRLAGGPFGTDTQYF; CDR3nt: TGTGCCAGCAGCAGACTAGCGGGGGGGCCGTTCGGCACAGATACGCAGTATTTT
abundance: once; v_gene: TRBV29-1; d_gene: .; j_gene: TRBJ1-4; CDR3aa: CSVVDGGRNEKLFF; CDR3nt: TGCAGCGTTGTGGACGGGGGTCGGAACGAAAAACTGTTTTTT
abundance: .; v_gene: TRBV19; d_gene: TRBD2; j_gene: TRBJ2-7; CDR3aa: CASSIGGSGGYEQYF; CDR3nt: TGTGCCAGTAGTATAGGAGGTAGCGGGGGCTACGAGCAGTACTTC
abundance: .; v_gene: TRBV5-4; d_gene: .; j_gene: TRBJ1-6; CDR3aa: CASSLGPDPTSPLHF; CDR3nt: TGTGCCAGCAGCCTTGGGCCAGACCCTACATCACCCCTCCACTTT
abundance: .; v_gene: TRBV28; d_gene: TRBD1; j_gene: TRBJ1-2; CDR3aa: CASSSGQGLTNYGYTF; CDR3nt: TGTGCCAGCAGTTCGGGACAGGGTCTTACAAACTATGGCTACACCTTC
abundance: .; v_gene: TRBV6-2/TRBV6-3; d_gene: .; j_gene: TRBJ1-1; CDR3aa: CASSQTWAAFF; CDR3nt: TGTGCCAGCAGCCAGACCTGGGCAGCTTTCTTT
abundance: .; v_gene: TRBV2; d_gene: .; j_gene: TRBJ2-2; CDR3aa: CASNGEVIGELFF; CDR3nt: TGTGCCAGCAACGGCGAGGTCATCGGGGAGCTGTTTTTT
abundance: .; v_gene: TRBV28; d_gene: TRBD2; j_gene: TRBJ2-2; CDR3aa: CASRWTSSTGELFF; CDR3nt: TGTGCCAGCCGATGGACTAGTTCTACCGGGGAGCTGTTTTTT
abundance: once; v_gene: TRBV5-1; d_gene: .; j_gene: TRBJ1-2; CDR3aa: CASSLGQNYGYTF; CDR3nt: TGCGCCAGCAGCTTGGGACAGAACTATGGCTACACCTTC
abundance: .; v_gene: TRBV6-5; d_gene: TRBD2; j_gene: TRBJ2-3; CDR3aa: CASSYGTRGAYTQYF; CDR3nt: TGTGCCAGCAGTTACGGGACTAGGGGGGCGTATACGCAGTATTTT
abundance: .; v_gene: TRBV5-1; d_gene: .; j_gene: TRBJ2-7; CDR3aa: CASSLDNEQYF; CDR3nt: TGCGCCAGCAGCTTGGACAACGAGCAGTACTTC
abundance: once; v_gene: TRBV28; d_gene: TRBD1; j_gene: TRBJ1-1; CDR3aa: CASSPTGEWTEAFF; CDR3nt: TGTGCCAGCTCCCCCACAGGGGAATGGACTGAAGCTTTCTTT
abundance: once; v_gene: TRBV7-2; d_gene: TRBD2; j_gene: TRBJ2-5; CDR3aa: CASSPRTSGDQETQYF; CDR3nt: TGTGCCAGCAGCCCGCGGACTAGCGGGGACCAAGAGACCCAGTACTTC
abundance: few; v_gene: TRBV18; d_gene: .; j_gene: TRBJ1-5; CDR3aa: CASSNRWLRGNQPQHF; CDR3nt: TGTGCCAGCTCAAATCGGTGGCTACGGGGCAATCAGCCCCAGCATTTT
abundance: few; v_gene: TRBV6-6; d_gene: TRBD2; j_gene: TRBJ2-7; CDR3aa: CATSSSGIISYEQYF; CDR3nt: TGTGCCACCTCAAGTAGCGGGATTATCTCCTACGAGCAGTACTTC
abundance: .; v_gene: TRBV25-1; d_gene: TRBD1; j_gene: TRBJ2-2; CDR3aa: CASSGPGQANTGELFF; CDR3nt: TGTGCCAGCAGTGGTCCGGGACAGGCGAACACCGGGGAGCTGTTTTTT
abundance: .; v_gene: TRBV2; d_gene: TRBD1; j_gene: TRBJ1-3; CDR3aa: CASMQDRGNTIYF; CDR3nt: TGTGCCAGCATGCAGGACAGGGGAAACACCATATATTTT
abundance: .; v_gene: TRBV29-1; d_gene: .; j_gene: TRBJ2-7; CDR3aa: CSVSWGLTYEQYF; CDR3nt: TGCAGCGTCTCGTGGGGCCTAACCTACGAGCAGTACTTC
abundance: few; v_gene: TRBV10-2; d_gene: TRBD1; j_gene: TRBJ1-6; CDR3aa: CASGTGVGNSPLHF; CDR3nt: TGCGCCAGCGGGACAGGGGTAGGGAATTCACCCCTCCACTTT
abundance: .; v_gene: TRBV11-2; d_gene: .; j_gene: TRBJ1-3; CDR3aa: CASRLSSGNTIYF; CDR3nt: TGTGCCAGCAGACTAAGCTCTGGAAACACCATATATTTT
abundance: .; v_gene: TRBV5-5; d_gene: TRBD2; j_gene: TRBJ2-4; CDR3aa: CASSLWLSREQAKNIQYF; CDR3nt: TGTGCCAGCAGCTTGTGGTTGTCGCGGGAGCAAGCCAAAAACATTCAGTACTTC
abundance: once; v_gene: TRBV7-9; d_gene: TRBD1; j_gene: TRBJ1-1; CDR3aa: CASIRTGSTSEAFF; CDR3nt: TGTGCCAGCATCAGGACAGGGTCTACTTCTGAAGCTTTCTTT
abundance: .; v_gene: TRBV4-2; d_gene: .; j_gene: TRBJ2-7; CDR3aa: CASSQRWVRELTYEQYF; CDR3nt: TGTGCCAGCAGCCAACGGTGGGTAAGGGAGTTGACCTACGAGCAGTACTTC
abundance: .; v_gene: TRBV30; d_gene: TRBD1; j_gene: TRBJ1-1; CDR3aa: CAWTRTGGNTEAFF; CDR3nt: TGTGCCTGGACAAGGACAGGGGGGAACACTGAAGCTTTCTTT
abundance: .; v_gene: TRBV19; d_gene: .; j_gene: TRBJ1-2; CDR3aa: CASRGAGAQANYGYTF; CDR3nt: TGTGCCAGTAGAGGAGCAGGGGCCCAAGCTAACTATGGCTACACCTTC
abundance: .; v_gene: TRBV6-2/TRBV6-3; d_gene: .; j_gene: TRBJ2-2; CDR3aa: CASSYSRFPGELFF; CDR3nt: TGTGCCAGCAGTTACTCGAGGTTCCCCGGGGAGCTGTTTTTT
abundance: .; v_gene: TRBV6-5; d_gene: TRBD1; j_gene: TRBJ2-4; CDR3aa: CASSPTGGPKNIQYF; CDR3nt: TGTGCCAGCAGTCCAACAGGGGGTCCCAAAAACATTCAGTACTTC
abundance: .; v_gene: TRBV29-1; d_gene: .; j_gene: TRBJ1-2; CDR3aa: CSAEDGGYGYTF; CDR3nt: TGCAGCGCCGAGGACGGAGGCTATGGCTACACCTTC
abundance: .; v_gene: TRBV18; d_gene: .; j_gene: TRBJ2-6; CDR3aa: CASSPVERLSSGANVLTF; CDR3nt: TGTGCCAGCTCACCAGTCGAGAGACTAAGCTCTGGGGCCAACGTCCTGACTTTC
abundance: .; v_gene: TRBV19; d_gene: .; j_gene: TRBJ1-5; CDR3aa: CASSIWRGQSNQPQHF; CDR3nt: TGTGCCAGTAGTATTTGGCGGGGGCAAAGCAATCAGCCCCAGCATTTT
abundance: .; v_gene: TRBV4-1; d_gene: .; j_gene: TRBJ1-2; CDR3aa: CASSQVAGSRGYTF; CDR3nt: TGCGCCAGCAGCCAAGTGGCAGGCTCTCGGGGCTACACCTTC
abundance: .; v_gene: TRBV11-2; d_gene: .; j_gene: TRBJ2-1; CDR3aa: CASSLDPRPSAGNEQFF; CDR3nt: TGTGCCAGCAGCTTAGATCCCCGGCCAAGCGCGGGAAATGAGCAGTTCTTC
abundance: .; v_gene: TRBV5-4; d_gene: .; j_gene: TRBJ2-2; CDR3aa: CASSLFTGTNTGELFF; CDR3nt: TGTGCCAGCAGCTTGTTCACAGGGACGAACACCGGGGAGCTGTTTTTT
abundance: .; v_gene: TRBV4-1; d_gene: .; j_gene: TRBJ1-6; CDR3aa: CASSHPIRDSPLHF; CDR3nt: TGCGCCAGCAGCCACCCAATCAGGGATTCACCCCTCCACTTT
abundance: .; v_gene: TRBV28; d_gene: .; j_gene: TRBJ1-2; CDR3aa: CASSDTYGYTF; CDR3nt: TGTGCCAGCAGTGACACCTATGGCTACACCTTC
abundance: .; v_gene: TRBV4-1; d_gene: TRBD2; j_gene: TRBJ2-7; CDR3aa: CASSLQRELSQQYF; CDR3nt: TGCGCCAGCAGCCTCCAGCGGGAGTTATCCCAGCAGTACTTC
abundance: few; v_gene: TRBV9; d_gene: TRBD1; j_gene: TRBJ1-6; CDR3aa: CASSVDGTGALNSPLHF; CDR3nt: TGTGCCAGCAGCGTAGACGGGACAGGGGCTCTTAATTCACCCCTCCACTTT
abundance: .; v_gene: TRBV27; d_gene: .; j_gene: TRBJ1-5; CDR3aa: CASSSGSGNQPQHF; CDR3nt: TGTGCCAGCAGTTCGGGTTCGGGTAATCAGCCCCAGCATTTT
abundance: .; v_gene: TRBV11-3; d_gene: TRBD1; j_gene: TRBJ2-5; CDR3aa: CASSLGAVAGGAETQYF; CDR3nt: TGTGCCAGCAGCTTAGGGGCCGTGGCAGGGGGCGCGGAGACCCAGTACTTC
abundance: few; v_gene: TRBV28; d_gene: TRBD1; j_gene: TRBJ1-3; CDR3aa: CASSGRDSGGNTIYF; CDR3nt: TGTGCCAGCAGTGGCCGGGACAGCGGTGGAAACACCATATATTTT
abundance: .; v_gene: TRBV18; d_gene: TRBD1; j_gene: TRBJ2-5; CDR3aa: CASSPVDREETQYF; CDR3nt: TGTGCCAGCTCACCAGTAGACAGGGAAGAGACCCAGTACTTC
abundance: .; v_gene: TRBV6-2/TRBV6-3; d_gene: TRBD2; j_gene: TRBJ2-1; CDR3aa: CASSYVLGLATVMDLF; CDR3nt: TGTGCCAGCAGTTACGTACTGGGACTAGCCACGGTGATGGATCTCTTC
abundance: .; v_gene: TRBV3-1/TRBV3-2; d_gene: .; j_gene: TRBJ2-3; CDR3aa: CASSTTGSDTQYF; CDR3nt: TGTGCCAGCAGCACGACTGGCTCGGATACGCAGTATTTT
abundance: .; v_gene: TRBV6-4; d_gene: .; j_gene: TRBJ2-3; CDR3aa: CASSDSGGADTQYF; CDR3nt: TGTGCCAGCAGTGACTCTGGAGGGGCAGATACGCAGTATTTT
abundance: .; v_gene: TRBV7-3; d_gene: TRBD2; j_gene: TRBJ2-2; CDR3aa: CASSPRTSHTGELFF; CDR3nt: TGTGCCAGCAGCCCCCGGACTAGCCACACCGGGGAGCTGTTTTTT
abundance: .; v_gene: TRBV2; d_gene: TRBD1; j_gene: TRBJ1-1; CDR3aa: CASSKGRTGGNTEAFF; CDR3nt: TGTGCCAGCAGTAAAGGACGGACAGGGGGTAACACTGAAGCTTTCTTT
abundance: .; v_gene: TRBV4-3; d_gene: TRBD2; j_gene: TRBJ2-3; CDR3aa: CASSQDWLAGEITDTQYF; CDR3nt: TGCGCCAGCAGCCAAGATTGGCTAGCGGGGGAGATCACAGATACGCAGTATTTT
abundance: .; v_gene: TRBV3-1/TRBV3-2; d_gene: .; j_gene: TRBJ1-6; CDR3aa: CASSQARTVYSPLHF; CDR3nt: TGTGCCAGCAGCCAAGCCCGGACAGTTTATTCACCCCTCCACTTT